A single TCR beta chain is shown here with its context. The target of this receptor is not known. No base quality information exists; no much larger clone differs at one position. The library was prepared using the immunoSEQ multiplex PCR assay. TCR beta CDR3 sequencing was performed on DNA from the cultured, isolated CD4+ T cells. The source study handled its data this way. The analysis removed non-productive TCR sequences, trimmed reads to the CDR3 region, and retained only CDR3s that were 7 or more amino acids long. Antigen-specific clonotypes were identified with the MANAFEST web app by comparing expansion in peptide wells against reference cultures. To be called positive, a clone needed expansion at FDR<0.05 compared with the reference and with all other wells, an odds ratio greater than 5, and a frequency greater than 0.1% in two replicate wells. A clonotype was called cross-reactive if it was significantly expanded both in SARS-CoV-2 spike wells and in at least one common cold coronavirus spike condition. Using the stringdist R package, CDR3 similarity was measured by Levenshtein distance, and unrooted trees were constructed with ape in R 3.6.1. The source is immuneACCESS, and TCRdb retained only in-frame sequences with V and J called. Part of the clones is not carried over; for the studies checked, unresolved V genes explain less than half of this, and the remainder is unexplained. From that table come the V and J calls and clone size; the DNA was used to work out D and trimming. In all, the sample holds 24,000 or so clones, and roughly 76% of those were seen once. In total, the top ten clones hold about 9.7% of the sample.

The data originate from a study of vaccination effects on CD4 cells after COVID-19 (dated by TCRdb to 2022 to 2024). Regarding the complete study: Post-vaccine samples across the study were collected a median of 72 days after the second dose, with a range of 14 to 241. SARS-CoV-2 spike-specific CD4+ TCR repertoires were compared before and after mRNA vaccination in COVID-19 convalescent patients and in infection-naive vaccine recipients. The full study included 10 to 11 COVID-19 convalescent patients and several SARS-CoV-2-naive healthy vaccine recipients. In the study, cultures from other donors were sequenced using the Oncomine TCR Beta short-read assay on an Illumina iSeq 100.

In the ViraFEST assay, PBMC were stimulated with viral peptide pools, and antigen-specific CD4+ T cell clonotypes were then identified by expansion using TCR sequencing. After less than 13 days of culture, CD4+ T cells were isolated with the EasySep CD4+ T cell isolation kit. Two doses of either the BNT162b2 or the mRNA-1273 mRNA SARS-CoV-2 vaccine were administered to participants. The absence of prior SARS-CoV-2 infection in healthy vaccine recipients was confirmed by negative nucleocapsid antibodies before and after vaccination. Approximately 2.1 million PBMC per well were cultured in IMDM with about 4.5% human AB serum, 10 IU/ml IL-2 and gentamicin, plus 10 ug/ml peptides. Half of the culture medium was replaced with fresh IL-2-containing medium on days 3 and 7. Each peptide stimulation condition was cultured in triplicate wells unless otherwise noted. Using Ficoll-Paque Plus gradient centrifugation, PBMC were separated from whole blood and then either used fresh or cryopreserved at -140C. The spike proteins of SARS-CoV-2 and of the common cold coronaviruses HCoV-NL63, HCoV-OC43 and HCoV-229E were spanned by overlapping peptide pools. The QIAamp micro DNA kit was used to extract genomic DNA from the cultured CD4+ T cells.

The germline V gene (reference sequence) provides CDR1 MNHNY and CDR2 SVGAGI. CDR3 length: 15 amino acids, cysteine to phenylalanine. The retained sequence is limited to the CDR3, 45 bases, with the frame set at the first base. V lost 5 bases and J lost 4 bases, and the count of bases not matched to a germline gene is 9. Paper-wide results and their limitations: The study was limited by a small number of convalescent patients and lacked early post-infection timepoints. Among healthy vaccine recipients, nearly all vaccine-induced clones were SARS-CoV-2 mono-reactive, and only 1 of 255 was cross-reactive with common cold coronaviruses. Clones induced by infection and clones induced by vaccination both contracted markedly at late timepoints after vaccination, which fits with T cell responses waning over time.

This sequence originates from a human donor who received a COVID-19 vaccine. Sequenced here: CD4+ T cells from PBMCs cultured with HCoV-229E spike peptides, sampled after COVID-19 vaccination. Taken with the paper, the label for cell subset or site translates to: HCoV-229E spike overlapping peptide pool stimulation. The chain is made from TRBV6-6 and TRBJ2-5, with 8 middle bases fitting TRBD1. The CDR3 reads CASSAETGGGETQYF. The DNA sequence follows: TGTGCCAGCAGTGCCGAAACAGGGGGAGGAGAGACCCAGTACTTC.